The T cell receptor beta chain described here comes from a study of T-cell memory formation after mild COVID-19. At the level of the study: Among the donors, TCR clusters were largely specific to each donor. Whole-study findings and limits: Cross-reactive memory seemingly joined, as some responding clones were found in pre-infection memory. Shrinking CD4+ clones were chiefly CM and EM; CD8+ ones were chiefly EMRA.

Constant-segment-primed 5'RACE gave TCR alpha and TCR beta cDNA libraries with sample barcodes and UMIs. TCRdb reanalysed the 5' RACE reads using MiXCR and keeps one entry per CDR3 protein. Of about 110,000 distinct CDR3 sequences in the sample, over 15% were seen once. Trimming stripped 4 bases from V and 5 bases from J, with 15 bases between. Germline V gene lookup returns CDR1 SGHDT and CDR2 YYEEEE. There are 14 residues in the CDR3. This clonotype has just a few counts. Its antigen is undetermined. The gene calls are TRBV5-6 and TRBJ2-5; D is possibly TRBD1 or TRBD2 (5 bases each). This receptor was taken from a man between 18 and 29 years old who had mild COVID-19 (a few samples of this study predate the infection). Cell type and time point are not known. Input material: PBMCs or a T cell subset sorted from them (not recorded which). DNA for the CDR3: TGTGCCAGCAGCAAGACCGGGGCGCCGGAGACCCAGTACTTC. Translated: CASSKTGAPETQYF.